This TCR beta chain was profiled in a study of shared clonotypes between healthy human individuals. Healthy HIV-negative adults with no recent acute infections or vaccinations were recruited as donors. Original analysis: From ImmunoSEQ came sequences covering only the junction and carrying no quality scores, so filtering differed. Here immunoSEQ multiplex PCR was the method, and the copy in TCRdb shows in-frame clones only, minus some. V, J and clone size derive from that table, while D and trimming were established from the DNA sequence. The sample consists of approximately 1,000,000 clones, about 72% of them appearing once. Germline V gene data show CDR1 as MNHNS and CDR2 as SASEGT. J was trimmed by 7 bases and V by 8 bases; bases with no gene match: 7. The CDR3 runs 14 residues.

Sequencing used memory CD4+ T cells from PBMCs. Described subset: CD45RA-negative fraction. J is TRBJ2-1 and V is TRBV6-1; 11 bases are shared with TRBD2. The clonotype originates from a young man in good health. Some clones in this sample may be carry-over from other donors' samples. The CDR3 nucleotides are TGTGCCAGCGGAGTAGCGGGAGGGGGGAATGAGCAGTTCTTC. As protein: CASGVAGGGNEQFF.